The 21 T cell receptor beta chains reported below all come from one sample, sequenced in a study of blood T cell repertoires in COVID-19. Clones were sequenced by immunoSEQ multiplex PCR, and TCRdb holds only the in-frame ones, with some missing. The table records around 230,000 clones, more than 70% of them present only once. The sequencing input was peripheral blood. These receptors were collected from a woman aged 50 to 60 with acute or convalescent COVID-19.

This rearrangement joins TRBV19 to TRBJ2-1; TRBD2 agrees at 10 bases. The CDR3 runs to 16 residues. Germline V CDR1 and CDR2: LNHDA, SQIVND (reference sequence). Unmatched junction bases numbered 11, after V lost 9 bases and J lost 3 bases. CDR3 nucleotide sequence: TGTGCCAGCAGACCCCTAGCGGGAGAGGGCTACAATGAGCAGTTCTTC. Translated, it gives CASRPLAGEGYNEQFF.

This clone appeared a few times. This sequence joins TRBV18 and TRBJ1-1; maybe TRBD1 (5 bases). V gave up 3 bases and J gave up 1 base, with 9 bases separating them. The CDR3 runs 14 residues. The V gene's germline CDR1 is KGHSH and CDR2 LQKENI. The CDR3 sequence is CASSPGQGNTEAFF. CDR3 in DNA: TGTGCCAGCTCACCTGGGCAGGGGAACACTGAAGCTTTCTTT. The variable domain in full, with the rest retrieved from reference TRBV18 and TRBJ1-1, is NAGVMQNPRHLVRRRGQEARLRCSPMKGHSHVYWYRQLPEEGLKFMVYLQKENIIDESGMPKERFSAEFPKEGPSILRIQQVVRGDSAAYFCASSPGQGNTEAFFGQGTRLTVV.

The chain carries TRBV6-1 and TRBJ2-7; unclear D gene. The CDR3 loop spans 12 amino acids. The germline CDR1 and CDR2 sequences are MNHNS and SASEGT. V was shortened by 0 bases and J by 4 bases, with 4 bases between the two germline ends. The CDR3 bases are TGTGCCAGCAGTGAAGCGAGTTACGAGCAGTACTTC. Protein sequence: CASSEASYEQYF.

The chain combines TRBV5-1 with TRBJ1-4; a weak D match, TRBD1 (6 bases). This CDR3 spans 17 amino acids. CDR1 and CDR2 from the germline V gene are SGHRS and YFSETQ. Trimming shortened V by 4 bases and J by 4 bases, and 20 bases separated the two germline ends. The CDR3 DNA sequence: TGCGCCAGCAGCCGGGTTTTTCGGGGGGCAGATAATGAAAAACTGTTTTTT. Encoded protein: CASSRVFRGADNEKLFF.

V is TRBV28 and J is TRBJ1-2; D gene unclear. Germline CDR1 and CDR2: MDHEN and SYDVKM. The CDR3 contains 14 residues. Trimming took off 2 bases at V and 8 bases at J, with 15 bases between the two ends. Here the CDR3 DNA reads TGTGCCAGCAGTTTAAGTGGCAGGCGGGTGGGCTACACCTTC. Protein product: CASSLSGRRVGYTF.

The chain links TRBV12-3 or TRBV12-4 to TRBJ1-2; 7 bases fit TRBD1. This CDR3 contains 12 residues. The J segment lost 3 bases and the V segment lost 9 bases, leaving 4 bases of the junction unmatched. In nucleotides, the CDR3 is TGTGCCAGTTACCAGGGGGACTATGGCTACACCTTC. It codes for CASYQGDYGYTF.

V is TRBV7-2 and J is TRBJ2-7, with 7 bases aligning to TRBD2. Germline trimming cut 6 bases from V and 0 bases from J; bases unmatched to any gene: 11. Germline values: CDR1 SGHTA, CDR2 FQGNSA. This CDR3 has 16 amino acids. The CDR3 DNA sequence: TGTGCCAGCAGTCGCACGCGGGAGTATTCCTCCTACGAGCAGTACTTC. Translated, it gives CASSRTREYSSYEQYF. The entire variable domain, with the rest obtained from reference TRBV7-2 and TRBJ2-7, is as follows: GAGVSQSPSNKVTEKGKDVELRCDPISGHTALYWYRQSLGQGLEFLIYFQGNSAPDKSGLPSDRFSAERTGGSVSTLTIQRTQQEDSAVYLCASSRTREYSSYEQYFGPGTRLTVT.

This clone was seen at least ten times. V is TRBV19 and J is TRBJ2-2, with 7 bases identical to TRBD2. Looked up from germline, CDR1 is LNHDA and CDR2 is SQIVND (reference sequence). Unmatched junction bases numbered 7, after V lost 9 bases and J lost 6 bases. The CDR3 length is 13 residues. The CDR3 DNA reads TGTGCCAGCCGGACTAGTCTCCCCGGGGAGCTGTTTTTT. It is translated as CASRTSLPGELFF.

The chain employs TRBV19 and TRBJ2-5; a possible D gene is TRBD2 (5 bases). The germline CDR1 and CDR2 sequences are LNHDA and SQIVND (reference sequence). With 4 bases removed from V and 0 bases from J, the gap between germline ends came to 9 bases. There are 14 residues in the CDR3. The CDR3 nucleotides read TGTGCCAGTAGTACGCGGGCGAACCAAGAGACCCAGTACTTC. Translated: CASSTRANQETQYF.

The genes are TRBV19 and TRBJ2-5, with 9 bases aligning to TRBD1. V gave up 3 bases and J gave up 3 bases; unmatched junction bases: 8. Germline values: CDR1 LNHDA, CDR2 SQIVND (reference sequence). CDR3 length: 16 residues. In DNA, the CDR3 is TGTGCCAGTAGTATGAGTGAGACAGGGGGGGAAGAGACCCAGTACTTC. Protein product: CASSMSETGGEETQYF.

The chain joins TRBV28 to TRBJ2-7, with 7 nucleotides matching TRBD1. The V and J ends lost 2 bases and 4 bases, in that order; junction bases with no gene match: 8. CDR3 length equals 15 residues. The germline CDR1 and CDR2 sequences are MDHEN and SYDVKM. The CDR3 region has the DNA TGTGCCAGCAGTTTACTGGCAGGGGGACGGTACGAGCAGTACTTC. Its translation: CASSLLAGGRYEQYF.

The chain is built from TRBV6-5 and TRBJ1-6, with D tentatively TRBD1 (5 bases). The CDR3 sequence is 13 residues long. Germline-derived CDR1 and CDR2 are MNHEY and SVGAGI. V shed 6 bases and J shed 9 bases, with 12 bases lying between them. The CDR3 DNA sequence: TGTGCCAGCAGGGGGCCGGGGGGTTCACCCCTCCACTTT. Encoded protein: CASRGPGGSPLHF.

This chain joins TRBV27 and TRBJ2-3, with 9 bases lining up with TRBD1. The germline V gene has CDR1 MNHEY and CDR2 SMNVEV (reference sequence). The junction had 18 bases not matched to a gene; V was cut back by 8 bases and J by 0 bases. There are 19 residues in the CDR3. The CDR3 sequence is CASSRAGQGWAESTDTQYF. DNA for the CDR3: TGTGCCAGCTCCCGCGCGGGACAGGGCTGGGCGGAGAGCACAGATACGCAGTATTTT.

About this clone: The sample holds other DNA sequences that translate to the same CDR3. This chain uses TRBV7-2 with TRBJ2-3, with 8 bases aligning to TRBD2. Germline trimming cut 5 bases from V and 0 bases from J; bases unmatched to any gene: 4. Germline V lookup: CDR1 SGHTA, CDR2 FQGNSA. The length of the CDR3 is 15 residues. The CDR3 loop reads CASSLSGTSTDTQYF. The CDR3 bases are TGTGCCAGCAGCCTTAGCGGGACTAGCACAGATACGCAGTATTTT.

This chain connects TRBV6-5 to TRBJ2-3; D is unresolved. The CDR3 consists of 13 residues. Germline-derived CDR1 and CDR2 are MNHEY and SVGAGI. The V end lost 5 bases, the J end lost 1 base, and 7 bases lay between the germline ends. The CDR3 nucleotides are TGTGCCAGCAGTACCGAGGGCACAGATACGCAGTATTTT. Amino acid sequence: CASSTEGTDTQYF.

The genes are TRBV19 and TRBJ1-5; 8 bases are shared with TRBD1. This CDR3 comprises 14 residues. Germline CDR1 reads LNHDA; CDR2 reads SQIVND (reference sequence). The J segment lost 7 bases and the V segment lost 7 bases, leaving 9 bases of the junction unmatched. The CDR3 is CASNPGGQGQPQHF. The CDR3 DNA reads as TGTGCCAGTAACCCAGGAGGACAGGGCCAGCCCCAGCATTTT.

The J gene is TRBJ2-2, the V gene TRBV2, with D possibly matching TRBD1 (6 bases). Trimming removed 2 bases from V and 10 bases from J, with 17 bases in between. Germline CDR1 reads SNHLY; CDR2 reads FYNNEI. The CDR3 is made up of 15 amino acids. Here the CDR3 reads CASSESLRGAPELFF. CDR3 DNA sequence: TGTGCCAGCAGTGAAAGTCTCAGGGGCGCACCGGAGCTGTTTTTT.

This rearrangement joins TRBV15 to TRBJ2-1; 9 nucleotides align to TRBD2. J was trimmed by 10 bases and V by 1 base; bases with no gene match: 20. The CDR3 contains 19 residues. The V gene's germline CDR1 is LNHNV and CDR2 YYDKDF (reference sequence). The CDR3 loop reads CATSRGGGSGRFTAGEQFF. The DNA of the CDR3 is TGTGCCACCAGCAGAGGTGGGGGTAGCGGGAGATTCACGGCGGGGGAGCAGTTCTTC.

This chain joins TRBV6-1 and TRBJ2-1; 11 bases agree with TRBD2. This CDR3 region has 21 residues. Germline CDR1 MNHNS, CDR2 SASEGT. Germline trimming cut 2 bases from V and 0 bases from J; bases unmatched to any gene: 15. This chain's CDR3 is CASSELSGTSGLRSSYNEQFF. The CDR3 bases are TGTGCCAGCAGTGAACTTTCCGGGACTAGCGGACTAAGGAGCTCCTACAATGAGCAGTTCTTC.

The chain employs TRBV6-4 and TRBJ2-1; D may be TRBD1 (5 bases). This CDR3 is built from 14 residues. The V end lost 6 bases, the J end lost 8 bases, and 17 bases lay between the germline ends. Germline V CDR1 and CDR2: MRHNA, SNTAGT. The CDR3: CASSSQAGWDEQFF. CDR3 bases: TGTGCCAGCAGCTCACAGGCAGGGTGGGATGAGCAGTTCTTC.

V is TRBV6-2 or TRBV6-3 and J is TRBJ2-2; TRBD2 matches 8 bases. V lost 0 bases to trimming and J lost 3 bases; unmatched junction nucleotides: 9. CDR1 MNHEY and CDR2 SVGEGT come from the germline V gene. CDR3 size: 18 residues. The CDR3: CASSYSPPGAGDTGELFF. The CDR3, as DNA: TGTGCCAGCAGTTACTCCCCCCCTGGAGCGGGAGACACCGGGGAGCTGTTTTTT.